A selection of T cell receptor beta chains follows, all from one sample in a study of tumor-infiltrating lymphocytes in oesophageal squamous cell carcinoma. One entry per CDR3 protein results from TCRdb running MiXCR on the PCR reads. The data show 20,000 to 25,000 distinct CDR3 sequences, roughly 40% seen once. The sample taken for sequencing was esophageal tumor tissue. The receptor set was obtained from a male donor with esophageal squamous cell carcinoma. The conserved cysteine and the conserved F or W are not part of the CDR3 here. Clone size is stated in some rows and not others, as once, few, many or a class when expanded.

v_call	j_call	clone_size	cdr3_aa
TRBV15	TRBJ1-2	many	ATSVHEGGRRNGYT
TRBV7-9	TRBJ2-1	.	ASSSGLAGDFGNEQF
TRBV7-9	TRBJ2-3	.	ASSLGSGRVTDTQY
TRBV3-1	TRBJ2-1	many	ASSQDLAGGEQF
TRBV9	TRBJ2-1	.	ASSRGPPYNEQF
TRBV7-8	TRBJ2-3	.	ASSLLPGTITDTQY
TRBV7-9	TRBJ2-7	many	ASSSGTSGSPLH
TRBV7-3	TRBJ2-1	medium-sized	ASSFRLAGYNEQF
TRBV7-3	TRBJ1-1	many	ASHGTMGFGPTEAF
TRBV7-2	.	.	ASSFSGTRNEQY
TRBV7-9	.	.	ASSLGGRAGGNEQF
TRBV28	TRBJ2-2	many	ASSQTSAAGELF
TRBV7-3	TRBJ1-4	.	ASSSRGGEKLF
TRBV7-9	TRBJ2-2	many	ASSLAVWSTGELF
TRBV11-2	TRBJ2-7	many	ASSLASGGPYEQY
TRBV5-1	TRBJ2-3	many	ASSYGGPGGPTDTQY
TRBV7-3	TRBJ2-5	medium-sized	ASSGDRGGIETQY
TRBV4-2	TRBJ2-1	.	ASSQDRSIAYNEQF
TRBV11-2	TRBJ2-5	many	ASSLAGGPGTQY
TRBV12-3/TRBV12-4	TRBJ2-7	many	ASSLLAGEPYEQY
TRBV12-3/TRBV12-4	.	.	ASSPPGTYEQY
TRBV6-5	TRBJ1-1	.	ASSYGGGRGEAF
TRBV18	.	.	ASSPGPRGIQY
TRBV27	TRBJ2-1	many	ASSLGGQAFYNEQF
TRBV6-1	TRBJ2-7	few	AGLRRLHLR
TRBV6-1	.	.	ASSEVAGTVEQY
TRBV19	.	few	ASGDSYEQY
TRBV27	TRBJ1-1	.	ASGLLREAF
TRBV7-3	.	.	ASSLTYRGDEQF
TRBV11-2	TRBJ1-4	.	ASTGMNEKLF
TRBV6-1	TRBJ2-7	many	ASSEPGLHLFGQY
TRBV7-9	.	.	ASSRDRGTTGELF
TRBV6-1	TRBJ2-7	few	ASQSNTPYEQY
TRBV7-2	.	.	ASSLSQGGEQY
TRBV2	TRBJ1-1	many	ASSGRGRLGLTEAF
TRBV6-1	TRBJ2-5	few	ASRPGQGPYNEQY
TRBV7-3	TRBJ2-2	many	ASSLDSLTGELF
TRBV19	TRBJ2-2	few	ASQNQGTNTGELF
TRBV6-1	TRBJ2-5	medium-sized	ASFRGRGETQY
TRBV12-3/TRBV12-4	TRBJ2-1	.	ASSFTRLAGEQF
TRBV7-9	TRBJ2-5	few	ASSLSLWTSGANKETQY
TRBV28	.	.	ASSISTGLGYT
TRBV7-6	TRBJ2-3	.	ASSPAELAGYTDTQY
TRBV7-4	.	.	ASSFGDNYEQY
TRBV11-3	TRBJ2-1	many	ASSLGAPGYNEQF
TRBV28	TRBJ2-7	.	ASSLRGYEQY
TRBV7-6	TRBJ2-3	many	ASSLEYPDTQY
TRBV6-1	TRBJ1-4	many	ASSPGINEKLF
TRBV7-6	.	.	ASSLPGTGNEQF
TRBV6-5	.	.	ASSDTSGYEQY
TRBV18	TRBJ2-3	many	ASSPRLGGIDTQY
TRBV6-1	TRBJ2-1	many	ASSQTLGGQGWNEQF
TRBV14	TRBJ2-1	many	ASSQSAGEQF
TRBV6-2/TRBV6-3	TRBJ2-1	.	ASSSSGLAGGLDNEQF